This T cell receptor (beta chain) was identified in a study of T cells in women clearing cervical HPV infection. CDR3 length: 17 amino acids. Deletions cut 6 bases from V and 0 bases from J, with 18 bases between. Germline CDR1 is LNHDA and CDR2 is SQIVND (reference sequence). To note about this clone: The read is 3 residues too short to cover the CDR3 end, so that end is filled in from the germline J gene.

Method: immunoSEQ multiplex PCR; TCRdb's copy keeps in-frame clones and lacks some. The sample's table shows about 22,000 clones. The sequence was collected from a woman aged 18 to 75 with a cervical HPV16 infection that either progressed to CIN3+ or cleared (not recorded which). This sequence joins TRBV19 and TRBJ1-5; the D gene is possibly TRBD1 (5 bases). Sequencing input: blood buffy coat. The DNA read from the CDR3 is TGTGCCAGTAGCAAGGGGAATACACCCTTTAGCAATCAGCCC. As protein: CASSKGNTPFSNQP. The whole CDR3 sequence reads CASSKGNTPFSNQPQHF.